One sample yielded the 10 T cell receptor beta chains listed below, sequenced in a study of neurological immune-mediated disorders. Using its own MiXCR run on the 5' RACE reads, TCRdb lists one record per CDR3 protein. The data hold about 50,000 distinct CDR3 sequences, with roughly 8.4% observed a single time. Described time point: longitudinal time-point 3. Sequenced input: PBMCs. These TCRs come from a woman aged 40 to 50 in good health.

The chain carries TRBV7-2 and TRBJ1-5; 8 bases are a match to TRBD1. Germline trimming cut 5 bases from V and 2 bases from J; bases unmatched to any gene: 8. CDR3 length: 16 residues. CDR1 is SGHTA, CDR2 FQGNSA, per germline. CDR3 residues: CASSPRGGQGNQPQHF. The DNA for the CDR3 is TGTGCCAGCAGCCCAAGGGGGGGACAGGGCAATCAGCCCCAGCATTTT.

In its sample, this clonotype was seen many times. The V call is TRBV4-3, the J call TRBJ2-4; D unresolved. The germline V gene has CDR1 LGHNA and CDR2 YSLEER. The CDR3 spans 15 residues. The V and J ends lost 0 bases and 0 bases respectively, with 6 bases between them. The CDR3 loop reads CASSQEPIAKNIQYF. In DNA form, the CDR3 reads TGCGCCAGCAGCCAAGAACCTATAGCCAAAAACATTCAGTACTTC.

This clonotype was found many times. The genes are TRBV20-1 and TRBJ1-2; D is ambiguous. V was pared by 3 bases and J by 2 bases, with 7 bases between. This CDR3 comprises 12 residues. Germline values: CDR1 DFQATT, CDR2 SNEGSKA (reference sequence). The CDR3 is CSARSLNYGYTF. The CDR3 DNA reads TGCAGTGCTAGGTCCCTGAACTATGGCTACACCTTC.

This clonotype was counted many times. The chain employs TRBV15 and TRBJ2-3, with D possibly TRBD1 on 6 matching bases. Trimming pared 1 base from V and 5 bases from J, leaving 16 bases between. This CDR3 is built from 16 residues. Germline loops: CDR1 LNHNV, CDR2 YYDKDF (reference sequence). The CDR3 protein is CATSRGTLGAEDTQYF. The CDR3, as DNA: TGTGCCACCAGCAGAGGAACACTGGGGGCCGAAGATACGCAGTATTTT.

At least ten counts were recorded for this clonotype. The CDR3 sequence is CASSRSGTQGETQYF. DNA for the CDR3: TGTGCCAGCAGCCGCTCCGGGACGCAGGGAGAGACCCAGTACTTC. The chain couples TRBV5-8 to TRBJ2-5; the D call may be TRBD1 or TRBD2 (5 bases each). Per the germline V gene, CDR1 is SGHTS and CDR2 is YDEGEE. CDR3 size: 15 residues. V lost 4 bases, J lost 4 bases, and 17 bases lay in between.

There are many counts of this clonotype. The chain uses TRBV12-3 or TRBV12-4 and TRBJ1-1; tentative D call: TRBD1 (6 bases). V shed 6 bases and J shed 4 bases, with 15 bases lying between them. The CDR3 has 14 residues. This CDR3 is CASRAGVSSTEAFF. The CDR3 DNA reads TGTGCCAGCAGGGCAGGGGTTTCGAGCACTGAAGCTTTCTTT.

This clonotype was found many times. The chain carries TRBV7-2 and TRBJ2-5; 10 positions match TRBD2. The J segment lost 3 bases and the V segment lost 5 bases, leaving 3 bases of the junction unmatched. CDR1 and CDR2 (germline): SGHTA, FQGNSA. CDR3 length: 14 residues. The CDR3 DNA follows: TGTGCCAGCAGCATAAGCGGGGGGGAAGAGACCCAGTACTTC. Translating it yields CASSISGGEETQYF.

This clonotype was detected a few times. The DNA of the CDR3 is TGTGCCAGCGCTTCGTGGACGGGTCCCTACGAGCAGTACTTC. Translated: CASASWTGPYEQYF. V usage is TRBV7-2 and J usage is TRBJ2-7; the D is unclear. Trimming removed 8 bases at V and 2 bases at J, with 16 bases between. The germline V gene has CDR1 SGHTA and CDR2 FQGNSA. The CDR3 is made up of 14 amino acids.

This clonotype has at least ten counts. The J gene is TRBJ2-7, the V gene TRBV6-1; 8 nucleotides align to TRBD1. The junction had 7 bases not matched to a gene; V was cut back by 6 bases and J by 3 bases. CDR1 MNHNS and CDR2 SASEGT come from the germline V gene. This CDR3 is built from 14 residues. Here the CDR3 reads CASRPQGAGYEQYF. The CDR3 DNA is TGTGCCAGCAGGCCGCAGGGGGCTGGCTACGAGCAGTACTTC.

As to this clonotype: With a much larger clone just one base away, this may be a read error. The J gene is TRBJ1-4, the V gene TRBV5-1; possible D gene TRBD1, 6 bases. The V gene's germline CDR1 is SGHRS and CDR2 YFSETQ. This CDR3 has 14 residues. As DNA, the CDR3 is TGCGCCAGCAGCGCCGGGGGGGCCGGCGAAAAACTGATTTTT. Translating it yields CASSAGGAGEKLIF.